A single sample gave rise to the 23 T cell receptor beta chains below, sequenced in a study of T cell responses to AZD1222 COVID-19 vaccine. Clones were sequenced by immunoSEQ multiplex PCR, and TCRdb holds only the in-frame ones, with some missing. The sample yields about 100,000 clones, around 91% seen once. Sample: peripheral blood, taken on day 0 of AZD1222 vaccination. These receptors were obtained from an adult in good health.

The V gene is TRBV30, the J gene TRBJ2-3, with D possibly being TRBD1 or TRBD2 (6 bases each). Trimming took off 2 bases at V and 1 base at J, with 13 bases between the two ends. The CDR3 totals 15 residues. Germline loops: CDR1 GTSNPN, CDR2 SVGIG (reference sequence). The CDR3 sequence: CAWSFYGGGTDTQYF. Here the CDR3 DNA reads TGTGCCTGGAGTTTTTACGGGGGCGGCACAGATACGCAGTATTTT.

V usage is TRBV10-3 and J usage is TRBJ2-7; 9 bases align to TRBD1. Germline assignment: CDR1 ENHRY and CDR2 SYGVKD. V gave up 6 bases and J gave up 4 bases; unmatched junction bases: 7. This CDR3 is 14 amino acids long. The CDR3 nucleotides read TGTGCCATCAGAAGACAGGGGGTGGGGTACGAGCAGTACTTC. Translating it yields CAIRRQGVGYEQYF.

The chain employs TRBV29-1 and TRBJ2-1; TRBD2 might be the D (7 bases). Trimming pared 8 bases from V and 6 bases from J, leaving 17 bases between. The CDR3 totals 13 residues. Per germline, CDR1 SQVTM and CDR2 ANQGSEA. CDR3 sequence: CSPKGGGSNEQFF. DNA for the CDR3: TGCAGCCCCAAAGGGGGGGGCTCCAATGAGCAGTTCTTC.

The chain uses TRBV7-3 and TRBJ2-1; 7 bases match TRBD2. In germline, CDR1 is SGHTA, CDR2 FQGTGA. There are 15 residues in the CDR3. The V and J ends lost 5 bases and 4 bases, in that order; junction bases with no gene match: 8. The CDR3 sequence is CASSAGGGGYNEQFF. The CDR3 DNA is TGTGCCAGCAGCGCTGGCGGGGGAGGGTACAATGAGCAGTTCTTC.

CDR3 protein: CSVDSPYQNYGYTF. Written as DNA, the CDR3 is TGCAGCGTTGACTCTCCTTACCAAAACTATGGCTACACCTTC. V usage is TRBV29-1 and J usage is TRBJ1-2; the D is unclear. V lost 3 bases to trimming and J lost 2 bases, with 13 bases between them. This CDR3 contains 14 residues. Germline-derived CDR1 and CDR2 are SQVTM and ANQGSEA. Full variable domain (remainder filled in from reference TRBV29-1 and TRBJ1-2): SAVISQKPSRDICQRGTSLTIQCQVDSQVTMMFWYRQQPGQSLTLIATANQGSEATYESGFVIDKFPISRPNLTFSTLTVSNMSPEDSSIYLCSVDSPYQNYGYTFGSGTRLTVV.

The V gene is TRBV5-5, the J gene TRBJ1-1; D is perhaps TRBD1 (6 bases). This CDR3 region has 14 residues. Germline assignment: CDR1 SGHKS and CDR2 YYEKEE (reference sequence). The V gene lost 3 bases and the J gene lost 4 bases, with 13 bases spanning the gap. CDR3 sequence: CASSSLGGITEAFF. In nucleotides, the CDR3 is TGTGCCAGCAGCTCCCTTGGGGGCATCACTGAAGCTTTCTTT.

The DNA for the CDR3 is TGTGCCAGCAGTGTACAGGGTTATACGCAGTATTTT. It yields the protein CASSVQGYTQYF. The chain uses TRBV2 and TRBJ2-3; TRBD1 might be the D (6 bases). The CDR3 loop spans 12 amino acids. Per the germline V gene, CDR1 is SNHLY and CDR2 is FYNNEI. V lost 4 bases to trimming and J lost 7 bases, with 9 bases between them.

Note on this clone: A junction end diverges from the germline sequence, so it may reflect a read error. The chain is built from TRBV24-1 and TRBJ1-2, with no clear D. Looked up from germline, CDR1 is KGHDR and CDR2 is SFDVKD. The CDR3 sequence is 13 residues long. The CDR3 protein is CATSDKRGYGYTF. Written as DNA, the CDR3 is TGTGCCACCAGTGATAAGCGTGGCTATGGCTACACCTTT.

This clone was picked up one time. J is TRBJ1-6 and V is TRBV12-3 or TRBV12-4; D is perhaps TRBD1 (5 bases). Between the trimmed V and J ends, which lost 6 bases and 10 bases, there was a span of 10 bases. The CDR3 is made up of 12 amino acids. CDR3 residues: CASSGTESPLHF. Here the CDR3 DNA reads TGTGCCAGCAGCGGGACCGAATCACCCCTCCACTTT.

The chain's CDR3 is CASKRAGEQYF. The CDR3 region has the DNA TGTGCCAGCAAACGGGCGGGCGAGCAGTACTTC. V and J are TRBV6-5 and TRBJ2-7, with a tentative D call TRBD2 (5 bases). Germline CDR1 is MNHEY and CDR2 is SVGAGI. V gave up 7 bases and J gave up 6 bases, with 10 bases separating them. The CDR3 consists of 11 residues.

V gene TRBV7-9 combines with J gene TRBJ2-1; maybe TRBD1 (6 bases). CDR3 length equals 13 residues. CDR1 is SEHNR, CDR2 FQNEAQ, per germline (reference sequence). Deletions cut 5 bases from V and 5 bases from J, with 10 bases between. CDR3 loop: CASSPSGDNEQFF. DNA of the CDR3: TGTGCCAGCAGCCCCTCAGGGGACAATGAGCAGTTCTTC.

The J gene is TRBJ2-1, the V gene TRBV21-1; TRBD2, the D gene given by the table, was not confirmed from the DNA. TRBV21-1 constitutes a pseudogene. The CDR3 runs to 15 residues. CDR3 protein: CASSLGLRGYNEQFF. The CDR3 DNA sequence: TGTGCCAGCAGTTTGGGACTACGAGGGTACAATGAGCAGTTCTTC.

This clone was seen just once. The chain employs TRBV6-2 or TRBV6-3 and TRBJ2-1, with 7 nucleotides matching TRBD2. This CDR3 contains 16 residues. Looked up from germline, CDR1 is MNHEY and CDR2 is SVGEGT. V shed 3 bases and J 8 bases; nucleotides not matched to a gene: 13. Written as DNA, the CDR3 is TGTGCCAGCAGTTATAGTGGGGGGGGAGGTCCCGATGAGCAGTTCTTC. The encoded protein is CASSYSGGGGPDEQFF.

DNA of the CDR3: TGTGCCAGCACTACCCATCTGTACGAGCAGTACTTC. Encoded protein: CASTTHLYEQYF. The gene calls are TRBV11-2 and TRBJ2-7, with D unclear. This CDR3 region has 12 residues. V was cut by 7 bases and J by 4 bases, with 11 bases left in between. Germline loops: CDR1 SGHAT, CDR2 FQNNGV. Full variable domain (rest looked up from reference TRBV11-2 and TRBJ2-7): EAGVAQSPRYKIIEKRQSVAFWCNPISGHATLYWYQQILGQGPKLLIQFQNNGVVDDSQLPKDRFSAERLKGVDSTLKIQPAKLEDSAVYLCASTTHLYEQYFGPGTRLTVT.

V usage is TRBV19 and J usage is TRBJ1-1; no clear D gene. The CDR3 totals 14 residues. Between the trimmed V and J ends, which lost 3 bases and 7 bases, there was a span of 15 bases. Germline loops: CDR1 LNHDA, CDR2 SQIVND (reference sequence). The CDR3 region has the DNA TGTGCCAGTAGTATTCAGGTGGGATCGGGTGAAGCTTTCTTT. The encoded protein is CASSIQVGSGEAFF.

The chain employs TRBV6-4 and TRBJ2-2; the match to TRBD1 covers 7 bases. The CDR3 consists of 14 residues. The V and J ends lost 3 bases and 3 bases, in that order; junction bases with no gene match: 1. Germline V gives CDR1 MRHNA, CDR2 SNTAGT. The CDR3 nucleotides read TGTGCCAGCAGTGAAGGGACAGACACCGGGGAGCTGTTTTTT. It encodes CASSEGTDTGELFF.

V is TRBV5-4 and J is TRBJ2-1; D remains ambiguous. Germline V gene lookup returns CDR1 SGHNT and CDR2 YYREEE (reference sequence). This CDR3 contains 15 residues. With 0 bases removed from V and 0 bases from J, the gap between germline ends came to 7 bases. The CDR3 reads CASSLDSSSYNEQFF. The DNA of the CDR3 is TGTGCCAGCAGCTTGGATTCGAGCTCCTACAATGAGCAGTTCTTC. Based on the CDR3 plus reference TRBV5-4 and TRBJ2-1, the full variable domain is ETGVTQSPTHLIKTRGQQVTLRCSSQSGHNTVSWYQQALGQGPQFIFQYYREEENGRGNFPPRFSGLQFPNYSSELNVNALELDDSALYLCASSLDSSSYNEQFFGPGTRLTVL.

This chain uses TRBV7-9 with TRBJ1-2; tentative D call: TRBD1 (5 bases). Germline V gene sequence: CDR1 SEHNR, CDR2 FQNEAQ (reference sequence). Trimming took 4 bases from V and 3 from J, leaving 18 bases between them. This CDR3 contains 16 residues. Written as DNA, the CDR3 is TGTGCCAGCAGCTCCGTAGGGGCCAAGGAATACTATGGCTACACCTTC. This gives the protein CASSSVGAKEYYGYTF.

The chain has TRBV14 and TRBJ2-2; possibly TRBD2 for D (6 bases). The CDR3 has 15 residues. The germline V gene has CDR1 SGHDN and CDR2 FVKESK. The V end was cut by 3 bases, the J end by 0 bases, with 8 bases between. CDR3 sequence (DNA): TGTGCCAGCAGCCAGACTAGAGCGAACACCGGGGAGCTGTTTTTT. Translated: CASSQTRANTGELFF.

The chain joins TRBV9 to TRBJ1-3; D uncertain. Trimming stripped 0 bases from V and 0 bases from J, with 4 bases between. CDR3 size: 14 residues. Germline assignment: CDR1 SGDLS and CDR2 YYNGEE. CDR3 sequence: CASSVAHSGNTIYF. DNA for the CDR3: TGTGCCAGCAGCGTAGCTCACTCTGGAAACACCATATATTTT.

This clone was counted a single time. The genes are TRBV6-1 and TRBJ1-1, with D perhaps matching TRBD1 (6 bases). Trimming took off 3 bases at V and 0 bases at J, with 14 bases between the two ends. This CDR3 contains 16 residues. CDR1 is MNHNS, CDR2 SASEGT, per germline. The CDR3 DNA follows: TGTGCCAGCAGTGATCCGGGACAAAATTTGAACACTGAAGCTTTCTTT. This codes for CASSDPGQNLNTEAFF.

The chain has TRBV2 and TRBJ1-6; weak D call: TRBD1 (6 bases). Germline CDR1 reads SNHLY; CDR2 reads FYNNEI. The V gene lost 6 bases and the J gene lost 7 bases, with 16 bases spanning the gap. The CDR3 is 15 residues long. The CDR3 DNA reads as TGTGCCAGCAGCCTAGGGGGGGGGCCGAATTCACCCCTCCACTTT. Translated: CASSLGGGPNSPLHF.

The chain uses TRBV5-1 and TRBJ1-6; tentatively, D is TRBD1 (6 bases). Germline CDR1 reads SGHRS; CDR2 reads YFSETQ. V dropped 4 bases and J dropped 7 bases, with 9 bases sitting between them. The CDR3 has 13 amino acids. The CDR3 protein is CASSDQGNSPLHF. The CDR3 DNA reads TGCGCCAGCAGCGATCAGGGGAATTCACCCCTCCACTTT.